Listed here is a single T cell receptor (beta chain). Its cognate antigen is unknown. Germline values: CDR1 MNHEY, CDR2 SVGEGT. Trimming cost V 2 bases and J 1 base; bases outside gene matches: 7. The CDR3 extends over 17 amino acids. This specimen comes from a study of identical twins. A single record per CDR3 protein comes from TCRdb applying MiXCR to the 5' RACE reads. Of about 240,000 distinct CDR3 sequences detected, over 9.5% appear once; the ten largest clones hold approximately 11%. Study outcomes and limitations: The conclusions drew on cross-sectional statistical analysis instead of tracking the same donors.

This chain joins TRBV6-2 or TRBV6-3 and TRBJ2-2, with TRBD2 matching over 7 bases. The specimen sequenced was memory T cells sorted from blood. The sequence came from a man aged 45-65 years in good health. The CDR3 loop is CASSYRSSGENTGELFF. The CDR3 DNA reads TGTGCCAGCAGTTACCGTTCGAGCGGGGAGAACACCGGGGAGCTGTTTTTT.